This T cell receptor (beta chain) was captured by sequencing in a study of cytomegalovirus exposure and HLA in healthy donors. PCR used 60 Vbeta primers and 13 Jbeta primers. TCRdb keeps only in-frame clones here, not all; method: immunoSEQ multiplex PCR. Here the sample spans about 92,000 clones, roughly 74% being singletons. Germline V lookup: CDR1 ENHRY, CDR2 SYGVKD. CDR3 length: 18 amino acids. The V gene end was trimmed by 6 bases and the J gene end by 4 bases; junction bases not matched to a gene: 16. About this clone: Its antigen is as yet unknown.

Study results and limitations: TCR beta V- and J-gene trimming, according to a later analysis, was linked to a missense DCLRE1C variant. Some TCR beta chains (164 of them) were listed as cytomegalovirus-associated. DRB1 showed the most TCR associations and HLA-C the fewest in a later analysis, as rates varied by HLA locus.

The sample taken for sequencing was PBMCs. The chain employs TRBV10-3 and TRBJ2-1; TRBD2 matches at 9 bases. The TCR comes from a woman aged 18-29 years in good health and CMV-seropositive. The CDR3 loop reads CAIRGGSLAAGGYNEQFF. The CDR3 coding sequence is TGTGCCATCAGAGGAGGGAGTCTGGCAGCGGGGGGTTACAATGAGCAGTTCTTC.